A single sample gave rise to the 11 T cell receptor beta chains below, sequenced in a study of response to subunit inactivated influenza vaccine. TCRdb independently ran MiXCR on the RT-PCR reads; one entry per CDR3 protein. The sample records about 530,000 distinct CDR3 sequences, 13% being singletons. This specimen consisted of PBMCs from blood, obtained about 40 days after vaccination. Receptors originate from a man aged 45-60 years who received an inactivated influenza vaccine.

This chain uses TRBV24-1 with TRBJ2-1; D is perhaps TRBD1 or TRBD2 (5 bases each). Deletions cut 5 bases from V and 8 bases from J, with 15 bases between. The CDR3 is made up of 14 amino acids. Germline V gene lookup returns CDR1 KGHDR and CDR2 SFDVKD. The CDR3 DNA sequence: TGTGCCACCAGTGGCCGGGGCCGGTCGGATGAGCAGTTCTTC. Translation gives CATSGRGRSDEQFF.

This clonotype occurred many times. The chain recombines TRBV12-3 or TRBV12-4 with TRBJ2-3, with 10 bases matching TRBD2. J lost 1 base, V lost 3 bases, and 13 bases had no gene match. The CDR3 loop spans 19 amino acids. In nucleotides, the CDR3 is TGTGCCAGCAGTTTTTTTCCTAGCGGGAGACGGGATCGCACAGATACGCAGTATTTT. As protein: CASSFFPSGRRDRTDTQYF.

The genes are TRBV11-2 and TRBJ1-2; 8 bases map to TRBD1. The CDR3 loop spans 14 amino acids. Germline V gene lookup returns CDR1 SGHAT and CDR2 FQNNGV. Trimming removed 3 bases from V and 6 bases from J; junction bases left unmatched: 6. The CDR3 DNA reads TGTGCCAGCAGCTTCAGGACAGGGAGGGATGGCTACACCTTC. This codes for CASSFRTGRDGYTF.

This clonotype was seen more than once but under ten times. The chain links TRBV6-2 or TRBV6-3 to TRBJ2-1, with 11 bases matching TRBD2. The V segment lost 6 bases and the J segment 9 bases; nucleotides outside the gene matches: 1. The CDR3 runs 12 residues. In germline, CDR1 is MNHEY, CDR2 SVGEGT. The CDR3 here is CASRLAGAEQFF. The CDR3 DNA sequence: TGTGCCAGCAGACTAGCGGGAGCTGAGCAGTTCTTC.

The sample holds many counts of this clonotype. The chain is built from TRBV5-5 and TRBJ2-4; D could derive from TRBD1 or TRBD2 (5 bases each). There are 16 residues in the CDR3. V lost 3 bases to trimming and J lost 0 bases, with 13 bases between them. CDR1 is SGHKS and CDR2 is YYEKEE in the germline V gene (reference sequence). The CDR3 bases are TGTGCCAGCAGCTCGGGACGGATACTAGCCAAAAACATTCAGTACTTC. Its translation is CASSSGRILAKNIQYF.

This clonotype was observed at least ten times. The CDR3 coding sequence is TGTGCCAGCAGTTCCCGGGACATCCAAGAGACCCAGTACTTC. Translated, it gives CASSSRDIQETQYF. This chain uses TRBV12-3 or TRBV12-4 with TRBJ2-5, with D possibly TRBD1 on 6 matching bases. CDR3 length: 14 amino acids. Trimming left V 4 bases short and J 1 base short, with 10 bases between.

This clonotype occurred a few times. This chain connects TRBV10-1 to TRBJ2-7; the D gene could be TRBD1 or TRBD2 (5 bases each). This CDR3 has 16 residues. V was shortened by 0 bases and J by 6 bases, with 18 bases between the two germline ends. Germline V gene lookup returns CDR1 WNHNN and CDR2 SYGVQD (reference sequence). The CDR3 is CASSESKAGIGIEQYF. CDR3 DNA sequence: TGCGCCAGCAGTGAGTCGAAAGCAGGGATCGGGATCGAGCAGTACTTC.

This clonotype was seen only a few times. The chain employs TRBV9 and TRBJ2-1; 9 bases are a match to TRBD1. This CDR3 region has 15 residues. Looked up from germline, CDR1 is SGDLS and CDR2 is YYNGEE. V shed 4 bases, J shed 7 bases, and the junction held 9 bases outside the gene matches. The CDR3 here is CASSPLGQGHNEQFF. CDR3 nucleotide sequence: TGTGCCAGCAGCCCCTTGGGACAGGGTCATAATGAGCAGTTCTTC.

The chain couples TRBV20-1 to TRBJ1-2, with D unresolved. The CDR3 is 12 residues long. Germline V lookup: CDR1 DFQATT, CDR2 SNEGSKA (reference sequence). V was clipped by 3 bases and J by 8 bases, with 13 bases between them. The CDR3 coding sequence is TGCAGTGCTAGGGGTGTTAATGAGGGCTACACCTTC. Its translation is CSARGVNEGYTF.

The sample holds a few counts of this clonotype. The chain carries TRBV19 and TRBJ1-3; 7 bases fit TRBD1. The germline V gene has CDR1 LNHDA and CDR2 SQIVND (reference sequence). The CDR3 sequence is 15 residues long. Trimming took 6 bases from V and 4 from J; bases not matched to a gene: 9. The CDR3 bases are TGTGCCAGTAGCTTGGAGGGGGCGCGCGGAAACACCATATATTTT. It codes for CASSLEGARGNTIYF.

The table lists this clonotype with a few counts. DNA for the CDR3: TGCAGCGTTGGGGGTCGGGTGGGACAGAATCAAGAGACCCAGTACTTC. Its protein product is CSVGGRVGQNQETQYF. This chain uses TRBV29-1 with TRBJ2-5, with 7 positions matching TRBD1. This CDR3 region has 16 residues. Germline values: CDR1 SQVTM, CDR2 ANQGSEA. V gave up 4 bases and J gave up 2 bases; unmatched junction bases: 13.